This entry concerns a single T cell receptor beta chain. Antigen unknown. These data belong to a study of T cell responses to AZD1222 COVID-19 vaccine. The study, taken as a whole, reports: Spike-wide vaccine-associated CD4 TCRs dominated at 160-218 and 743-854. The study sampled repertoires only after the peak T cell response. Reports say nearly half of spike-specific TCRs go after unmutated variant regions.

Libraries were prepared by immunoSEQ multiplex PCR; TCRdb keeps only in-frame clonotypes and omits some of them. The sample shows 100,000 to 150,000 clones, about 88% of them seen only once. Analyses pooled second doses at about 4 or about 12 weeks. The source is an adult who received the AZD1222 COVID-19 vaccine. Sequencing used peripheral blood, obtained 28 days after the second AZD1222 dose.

The CDR3 spells CASRRTGTEAFF. The CDR3 nucleotides read TGTGCCAGCAGACGGACGGGGACTGAAGCTTTCTTT. V gene TRBV7-9 combines with J gene TRBJ1-1; no reliable D call. Germline V gene lookup returns CDR1 SEHNR and CDR2 FQNEAQ (reference sequence). CDR3 length: 12 amino acids. Trimming removed 6 bases at V and 5 bases at J, with 10 bases between.